The TCR beta chain under discussion was sequenced for a study of blood T cell repertoires in COVID-19. Looking at the study overall: The samples span acute and convalescent COVID-19 from the United States, Italy and Spain.

Assay used: immunoSEQ multiplex PCR; TCRdb lists only in-frame clones, some missing. The profile shows roughly 280,000 clones, 75% to 90% of them singletons. V was trimmed by 2 bases and J by 0 bases, leaving 13 bases between them. This CDR3 is built from 16 residues. Per germline, CDR1 MNHEY and CDR2 SMNVEV (reference sequence). This receptor was obtained from a man in his sixties who had recovered from COVID-19. Sample: peripheral blood. This rearrangement joins TRBV27 to TRBJ1-1, with D possibly matching TRBD1 (6 bases). CDR3 protein: CASSLGTSLMNTEAFF. The CDR3 DNA follows: TGTGCCAGCAGTTTAGGGACAAGCCTTATGAACACTGAAGCTTTCTTT.